This T cell receptor (beta chain) was sequenced for a study of metastatic and nonmetastatic thyroid tumors. Study-level background: The comparison covered peripheral blood and tumor or nodule tissue in malignant and benign thyroid patients. Findings and caveats of the study: Patients with malignant thyroid tumors reportedly had significantly higher TCR beta diversity than those with benign nodules, in blood and tumor.

Thyroid surgery had not been preceded by any treatment in any patient. CDR3 length equals 16 residues. V lost 6 bases and J 4 bases, leaving 19 bases between the germline ends. Under the authors' procedure: Using the CDR3 differences seen across clinicopathological groups, the authors built a distant-metastasis classifier for papillary thyroid cancer, which was meant to discriminate distant-metastatic patients. TCRdb re-clonotyped the PCR reads through MiXCR. TCRdb's processing, not the authors' own work, is the source of the V and J calls. The sample lists over 55,000 clones; 25% to 35% were seen once. By share of the sample, this clone is medium-sized. Its antigen is unknown.

The chain uses TRBV12-3 or TRBV12-4 and TRBJ2-1; no definite D call. The receptor's source is a female donor with papillary thyroid cancer or a benign thyroid nodule (not recorded which). Some clones in this sample may be carry-over from other donors' samples. Sequencing input: blood. The CDR3 loop is CASRPRTAPEYNEQFF. CDR3 in DNA: TGTGCCAGCAGACCCCGGACCGCACCGGAGTACAATGAGCAGTTCTTC.